The following is a T cell receptor (beta chain) sequence with its context. The sample comes from a study of T cell changes during pregnancy in multiple sclerosis. The length of the CDR3 is 14 residues. CDR1 MNHNY and CDR2 SVGAGI come from the germline V gene (reference sequence). Trimming stripped 0 bases from V and 4 bases from J, with 9 bases between. Here immunoSEQ multiplex PCR was the method, and the copy in TCRdb shows in-frame clones only, minus some. The sample holds 66,000 or so clones, 80% to 90% seen once. Sequenced here: peripheral blood, sampled in the first trimester of pregnancy. The receptor was derived from a female donor in good health, enrolled as a control in a pregnancy study. This rearrangement joins TRBV6-6 to TRBJ1-2; D is perhaps TRBD1 (6 bases). CDR3 region: CASSYSGQTYGYTF. The CDR3 DNA follows: TGTGCCAGCAGTTACTCAGGACAGACCTATGGCTACACCTTC.